Each of the 26 T cell receptor beta chains below was sequenced from the same sample in a study of T-cell reconstitution after alpha-beta-depleted transplantation in children. Unique molecular identifiers were incorporated during preparation of the TCRbeta library. TCRdb processed the PCR reads anew with MiXCR; each CDR3 protein has one entry. In the table there are under 400,000 distinct CDR3 sequences, approximately 20% of which are singletons. The sequencing here drew on PBMCs, mostly from graft donor cells, taken 180 days after TCRalphabeta/CD19-depleted stem cell transplant. All receptors derive from a male patient under 18 who had a stem cell transplant for acute lymphoblastic leukemia, so the T cells may come from the graft donor.

This clonotype appeared a few times. The chain has TRBV5-1 and TRBJ1-1; D is unclear. V gave up 4 bases and J gave up 1 base, with 14 bases separating them. There are 15 residues in the CDR3. Germline V gene sequence: CDR1 SGHRS, CDR2 YFSETQ. The CDR3 DNA sequence: TGCGCCAGCAGCCTTGTCGTCGTGGGGAACACTGAAGCTTTCTTT. It encodes CASSLVVVGNTEAFF.

The CDR3 DNA is TGTGCCAGCAGTGACTCTCAGGAGACCCAGTACTTC. It specifies CASSDSQETQYF. The genes are TRBV6-1 and TRBJ2-5; unclear D gene. V gave up 3 bases and J gave up 5 bases, with 7 bases separating them. This CDR3 has 12 residues. Germline CDR1 and CDR2: MNHNS and SASEGT.

This clonotype was found a few times. The V call is TRBV15, the J call TRBJ1-1; D perhaps matches TRBD1 (6 bases). The CDR3 loop spans 15 amino acids. V was clipped by 3 bases and J by 1 base, with 12 bases between them. Germline CDR1 LNHNV, CDR2 YYDKDF (reference sequence). CDR3 DNA: TGTGCCACCAGCAGTCACAGGGACCCGAACACTGAAGCTTTCTTT. This sequence encodes CATSSHRDPNTEAFF.

This clonotype appeared a few times. V gene TRBV12-3 or TRBV12-4 combines with J gene TRBJ2-7; D unresolved. The ends were cut back, 6 bases at V and 0 bases at J, with 15 bases in the middle. This CDR3 has 15 residues. The CDR3 coding sequence is TGTGCCAGCAGCCTCCGGGCAGCCAGCTCCTACGAGCAGTACTTC. Protein sequence: CASSLRAASSYEQYF.

This clonotype came up a few times. The chain recombines TRBV7-2 with TRBJ2-2; maybe TRBD1 (6 bases). Germline V CDR1 and CDR2: SGHTA, FQGNSA. The CDR3 has 14 residues. With 1 base removed from V and 6 bases from J, the gap between germline ends came to 9 bases. CDR3 coding DNA: TGTGCCAGCAGCTTAGGGTACAGGGCCGGGGAGCTGTTTTTT. It yields the protein CASSLGYRAGELFF.

This clonotype was observed a few times. The rearrangement joins TRBV6-7 to TRBJ2-1; D possibly corresponds to TRBD2 (6 bases). TRBV6-7 has ORF status, its function being uncertain. The CDR3 length is 16 residues. The V and J ends lost 0 bases and 2 bases respectively, with 11 bases between them. The CDR3 here is CASSYSRRVPYNEQFF. CDR3 DNA sequence: TGTGCCAGCAGTTACTCGCGGAGGGTGCCCTACAATGAGCAGTTCTTC.

This clonotype appeared a few times. This sequence joins TRBV27 and TRBJ1-4; the match to TRBD1 covers 7 bases. The CDR3 consists of 18 residues. The J segment lost 0 bases and the V segment lost 5 bases, leaving 12 bases of the junction unmatched. Germline CDR1 is MNHEY and CDR2 is SMNVEV (reference sequence). The chain's CDR3 is CASSPWGQPSATNEKLFF. The CDR3 DNA is TGTGCCAGCAGTCCCTGGGGACAGCCTTCAGCAACTAATGAAAAACTGTTTTTT.

This chain links TRBV5-1 with TRBJ2-7, with a weak D call TRBD2 (5 bases). The CDR3 extends over 16 amino acids. V shed 1 base and J shed 0 bases, with 14 bases lying between them. The V gene's germline CDR1 is SGHRS and CDR2 YFSETQ. The CDR3 nucleotides are TGCGCCAGCAGCTTGAGTCGGGGTGATAGCTCCTACGAGCAGTACTTC. Translated: CASSLSRGDSSYEQYF.

The chain's CDR3 is CATSVGPSYEQYF. Here the CDR3 DNA reads TGTGCCACCAGTGTGGGTCCTTCCTACGAGCAGTACTTC. The chain recombines TRBV24-1 with TRBJ2-7; no firm D call. CDR3 size: 13 residues. The V end was cut by 5 bases, the J end by 1 base, with 8 bases between. CDR1 is KGHDR and CDR2 is SFDVKD in the germline V gene.

Ten or more counts support this clonotype. CDR3 protein: CSALWGSNTGELFF. CDR3 nucleotides: TGCAGTGCTCTCTGGGGGTCCAACACCGGGGAGCTGTTTTTT. V usage is TRBV20-1 and J usage is TRBJ2-2; either TRBD1 or TRBD2 may fit D (5 bases each). The CDR3 is made up of 14 amino acids. In germline, CDR1 is DFQATT, CDR2 SNEGSKA (reference sequence). With 5 bases removed from V and 2 bases from J, the gap between germline ends came to 12 bases.

The chain has TRBV7-8 and TRBJ2-7; 8 bases are a match to TRBD2. Trimming removed 3 bases from V and 6 bases from J; junction bases left unmatched: 7. The CDR3 spans 14 residues. Germline V lookup: CDR1 SGHVS, CDR2 FQNEAQ. The CDR3 region has the DNA TGTGCCAGCAGCTTGTGGACTAGCAGCCTCGAGCAGTACTTC. Amino acid sequence: CASSLWTSSLEQYF. Using reference TRBV7-8 and TRBJ2-7 for the parts outside the CDR3, the full variable domain is GAGVSQSPRYKVAKRGQDVALRCDPISGHVSLFWYQQALGQGPEFLTYFQNEAQLDKSGLPSDRFFAERPEGSVSTLKIQRTQQEDSAVYLCASSLWTSSLEQYFGPGTRLTVT.

This clonotype was seen a handful of times. The chain employs TRBV12-3 or TRBV12-4 and TRBJ1-1; 8 nucleotides align to TRBD1. The V and J ends lost 9 bases and 2 bases, in that order; junction bases with no gene match: 8. The CDR3 has 14 amino acids. Written as DNA, the CDR3 is TGTGCCAGTATGACCAGGGGGCTAAACACTGAAGCTTTCTTT. Protein: CASMTRGLNTEAFF.

The chain employs TRBV21-1 and TRBJ2-7; the table gives TRBD2 as D, unverified against the DNA. TRBV21-1 is a listed pseudogene. This CDR3 is built from 15 residues. The CDR3 coding sequence is TGTGCCAGCAGCAAAGCAGCAGGAGGGGCGCAAGAGCAGTACTTC. Translated, it gives CASSKAAGGAQEQYF.

The chain employs TRBV27 and TRBJ1-2, with 9 bases matching TRBD1. In germline, CDR1 is MNHEY, CDR2 SMNVEV (reference sequence). V lost 1 base, J lost 4 bases, and 1 base stayed unmatched. The CDR3 spans 14 residues. The CDR3 loop reads CASSLLDRGYGYTF. CDR3 DNA: TGTGCCAGCAGTTTATTGGACAGGGGCTATGGCTACACCTTC.

V and J are TRBV6-5 and TRBJ1-1, with TRBD1 as a possible D gene (5 bases). The ends were cut back, 6 bases at V and 13 bases at J, with 24 bases in the middle. Germline CDR1 is MNHEY and CDR2 is SVGAGI. The CDR3 length is 14 residues. The CDR3 DNA follows: TGTGCCAGCAGCTTACTGGACCCTAGGGGTGGGGTTTTCTTT. This sequence encodes CASSLLDPRGGVFF.

This clonotype was seen a handful of times. The chain uses TRBV10-3 and TRBJ2-7; D ambiguous. CDR1 and CDR2 from the germline V gene are ENHRY and SYGVKD. There are 13 residues in the CDR3. Trimming cost V 6 bases and J 2 bases, with 11 bases left between them. The CDR3 spells CAISLIGAYEQYF. The CDR3 DNA reads TGTGCCATCAGCTTAATCGGTGCCTACGAGCAGTACTTC.

This chain links TRBV29-1 with TRBJ2-7; D might be TRBD1 or TRBD2, each matching 5 bases. CDR3 length: 14 residues. Germline V CDR1 and CDR2: SQVTM, ANQGSEA. V lost 7 bases, J lost 4 bases, and 20 bases lay in between. CDR3 protein: CSAAPGAEWYEQYF. CDR3 in DNA: TGCAGCGCCGCCCCCGGGGCAGAGTGGTACGAGCAGTACTTC.

This clonotype was observed at least ten times. The rearrangement uses TRBV7-3 and TRBJ2-3; D is tentatively TRBD1 or TRBD2 (5 bases each). From germline, CDR1 is SGHTA and CDR2 FQGTGA. The CDR3 has 14 residues. Between the trimmed V and J ends, which lost 5 bases and 2 bases, there was a span of 11 bases. CDR3 residues: CASSATGPTDTQYF. CDR3 DNA: TGTGCCAGCAGCGCAACGGGACCCACAGATACGCAGTATTTT. Together with reference TRBV7-3 and TRBJ2-3, the CDR3 gives the full variable domain: GAGVSQTPSNKVTEKGKYVELRCDPISGHTALYWYRQSLGQGPEFLIYFQGTGAADDSGLPNDRFFAVRPEGSVSTLKIQRTERGDSAVYLCASSATGPTDTQYFGPGTRLTVL.

V usage is TRBV7-9 and J usage is TRBJ2-6; D may be TRBD1 or TRBD2 (5 bases each). The CDR3 is made up of 16 amino acids. Germline V gene sequence: CDR1 SEHNR, CDR2 FQNEAQ (reference sequence). V lost 5 bases and J 2 bases, leaving 13 bases between the germline ends. The CDR3 coding sequence is TGTGCCAGCAGCCTTTTCCGAGGGGCTGGGGCCAACGTCCTGACTTTC. This translates into CASSLFRGAGANVLTF. Full variable domain (outside the CDR3, taken from reference TRBV7-9 and TRBJ2-6): DTGVSQNPRHKITKRGQNVTFRCDPISEHNRLYWYRQTLGQGPEFLTYFQNEAQLEKSRLLSDRFSAERPKGSFSTLEIQRTEQGDSAMYLCASSLFRGAGANVLTFGAGSRLTVL.

The V gene is TRBV7-9, the J gene TRBJ1-2, with TRBD1 identical over 9 bases. Germline values: CDR1 SEHNR, CDR2 FQNEAQ (reference sequence). V shed 4 bases and J 7 bases; nucleotides not matched to a gene: 10. There are 15 residues in the CDR3. In DNA form, the CDR3 reads TGTGCCAGCAGCTCCTTACAGGGGGCGCTTAGTGGCTACACCTTC. Translating gives CASSSLQGALSGYTF.

CDR3 DNA: TGCAGCGTTGGACGACGGGGAGAGGGAAAACTGTTTTTT. It specifies CSVGRRGEGKLFF. This chain links TRBV29-1 with TRBJ1-4, with D unresolved. This CDR3 contains 13 residues. V was trimmed by 4 bases and J by 10 bases, leaving 16 bases between them. Germline V gene data show CDR1 as SQVTM and CDR2 as ANQGSEA.

This chain connects TRBV6-2 or TRBV6-3 to TRBJ1-6; no clear D. In germline, CDR1 is MNHEY, CDR2 SVGEGT. The CDR3 covers 15 residues. V gave up 6 bases and J gave up 12 bases, with 21 bases separating them. CDR3 residues: CASSAWRALGGPLHF. CDR3 nucleotide sequence: TGTGCCAGCAGCGCATGGCGGGCTTTGGGAGGACCCCTCCACTTT.

This clonotype occurred a few times. The CDR3: CASSRGSLNQPQHF. The CDR3 nucleotides read TGTGCCAGCAGCCGAGGCAGCTTGAATCAGCCCCAGCATTTT. The chain joins TRBV3-1 to TRBJ1-5; D gene ambiguous. The CDR3 is made up of 14 amino acids. The ends were cut back, 4 bases at V and 4 bases at J, with 11 bases in the middle. The V gene's germline CDR1 is LGHDT and CDR2 YNNKEL (reference sequence).

This clonotype has a handful of counts. The chain recombines TRBV3-1 with TRBJ2-1; 14 bases line up with TRBD2. V shed 0 bases and J 5 bases; nucleotides not matched to a gene: 3. CDR3 size: 17 residues. CDR1 LGHDT and CDR2 YNNKEL come from the germline V gene (reference sequence). CDR3 DNA sequence: TGTGCCAGCAGCCAAGATCGGGGACTAGCGGGGGACAATGAGCAGTTCTTC. Translated: CASSQDRGLAGDNEQFF.

This clonotype has just a few counts. V usage is TRBV15 and J usage is TRBJ2-3, with 9 positions matching TRBD2. CDR1 LNHNV and CDR2 YYDKDF come from the germline V gene (reference sequence). The CDR3 has 17 amino acids. V shed 0 bases and J 4 bases; nucleotides not matched to a gene: 8. For the CDR3, the DNA is TGTGCCACCAGCAGAGATCAAGCGGGAGGCTTGTCAGATACGCAGTATTTT. Residues: CATSRDQAGGLSDTQYF.

This clonotype was seen a few times. The rearrangement links TRBV7-8 to TRBJ2-2; TRBD2 aligns across 7 bases. Germline V gives CDR1 SGHVS, CDR2 FQNEAQ. The CDR3 contains 16 residues. V gave up 4 bases and J gave up 3 bases; unmatched junction bases: 8. CDR3 sequence: CASSSPGLSYTGELFF. The CDR3 DNA reads TGTGCCAGCAGCTCACCGGGACTATCTTACACCGGGGAGCTGTTTTTT. The whole variable domain, remainder taken from reference TRBV7-8 and TRBJ2-2, is GAGVSQSPRYKVAKRGQDVALRCDPISGHVSLFWYQQALGQGPEFLTYFQNEAQLDKSGLPSDRFFAERPEGSVSTLKIQRTQQEDSAVYLCASSSPGLSYTGELFFGEGSRLTVL.